This T cell receptor beta chain was observed in a study of shared clonotypes between healthy human individuals. Turning to the study itself: A couple of women and a few men aged 18 to 49 made up the donors.

In replicate PCRs of sorted subsets, roughly 200 ng DNA, tens of thousands of T cell genomes, was used. The repertoire was sequenced with immunoSEQ multiplex PCR; TCRdb's copy has only in-frame clones and lacks some. The sample holds around 2,000,000 clones, about 94% seen once. This CDR3 spans 14 amino acids. V lost 5 bases, J lost 0 bases, and 12 bases lay in between. CDR1 SGHDT and CDR2 YYEEEE come from the germline V gene. Naive CD8 cells lacked CD45RO and underwent positive selection for CCR7, leaving out terminally differentiated effector memory CD45RA+ cells. General study findings and limits: A reduction in generation probabilities was seen for non-shared clonotypes relative to those shared by all four donors.

About this clone: The antigen is unknown.

The origin of this receptor is a man aged 18-30 years in good health. Sequenced: naive CD8+ T cells sorted from blood. V is TRBV5-6 and J is TRBJ2-7, with D perhaps matching TRBD1 (5 bases). The CDR3 spells CASSTRTFSYEQYF. The CDR3 DNA follows: TGTGCCAGCAGTACCCGGACATTCTCCTACGAGCAGTACTTC.